The next 12 T cell receptor beta chains were all read from a single sample in a study of T cells in Graves' hyperthyroidism and ophthalmopathy. What was amplified from RNA transcripts were TCR beta CDR3 regions. First-round RT-PCR with HTBI primers amplified the TCR CDR3 region. Using its own MiXCR run on the multiplex PCR reads, TCRdb lists one record per CDR3 protein. The data contain some 720,000 distinct CDR3 sequences, roughly 17% of them seen just once; the ten biggest clones take up around 7.7%. The sample taken for sequencing was blood. All receptors derive from a man between 18 and 29 years old with Graves' hyperthyroidism.

This clonotype was detected only a few times. The rearrangement uses TRBV9 and TRBJ2-5; D not resolved. CDR1 and CDR2 from the germline V gene are SGDLS and YYNGEE. This CDR3 is built from 12 residues. Trimming removed 3 bases from V and 2 bases from J, with 5 bases in between. CDR3 region: CASSAQQETQYF. The CDR3, as DNA: TGTGCCAGCAGCGCCCAACAAGAGACCCAGTACTTC.

The chain links TRBV20-1 to TRBJ2-1; TRBD2 aligns across 7 bases. V lost 1 base, J lost 0 bases, and 12 bases stayed unmatched. This CDR3 has 18 residues. Per germline, CDR1 DFQATT and CDR2 SNEGSKA (reference sequence). CDR3 region: CSARVASGPKGSYNEQFF. The DNA of the CDR3 is TGCAGTGCTAGAGTGGCTAGCGGACCAAAAGGCTCCTACAATGAGCAGTTCTTC.

This clonotype has at least ten counts. V and J are TRBV6-2 or TRBV6-3 and TRBJ2-1; 8 bases line up with TRBD1. The CDR3 contains 15 residues. From germline, CDR1 is MNHEY and CDR2 SVGEGT. The ends lost 2 bases at V and 5 bases at J; junction bases unmatched: 5. CDR3 sequence: CASSYLQGANNEQFF. The CDR3, as DNA: TGTGCCAGCAGTTACCTCCAGGGGGCTAACAATGAGCAGTTCTTC.

This clonotype turned up a few times. This rearrangement joins TRBV2 to TRBJ1-6; D not resolved. The CDR3 has 9 amino acids. Germline values: CDR1 SNHLY, CDR2 FYNNEI. Trimming left V 5 bases short and J 10 bases short, with 0 bases between. CDR3 protein: CASSSPLHF. As DNA, the CDR3 is TGTGCCAGCAGTTCACCCCTCCACTTT. The whole variable domain, filled in from reference TRBV2 and TRBJ1-6, reads EPEVTQTPSHQVTQMGQEVILRCVPISNHLYFYWYRQILGQKVEFLVSFYNNEISEKSEIFDDQFSVERPDGSNFTLKIRSTKLEDSAMYFCASSSPLHFGNGTRLTVT.

Points on this clonotype: A single base separates this from a much larger clone, so it may be a read error. This chain links TRBV5-1 with TRBJ2-3; TRBD2 aligns across 9 bases. V lost 3 bases, J lost 1 base, and 12 bases stayed unmatched. Germline V gene sequence: CDR1 SGHRS, CDR2 YFSETQ. This CDR3 is 18 amino acids long. The DNA for the CDR3 is TGCGCCAGCAGCTGGGACGGCGGGAGGGCCTACGGCACAGATACGCAGTATTTT. It specifies CASSWDGGRAYGTDTQYF.

This clonotype was counted between two and nine times. This sequence joins TRBV4-2 and TRBJ2-1; D is perhaps TRBD2 (5 bases). CDR1 and CDR2 (germline): LGHNA, YNFKEQ. This CDR3 has 15 residues. The V and J ends lost 1 base and 7 bases respectively, with 14 bases between them. The CDR3 protein is CASSQVGRKGNEQFF. Here the CDR3 DNA reads TGTGCCAGCAGCCAAGTAGGGAGAAAGGGAAATGAGCAGTTCTTC.

This chain connects TRBV5-1 to TRBJ2-6; D could derive from TRBD1 or TRBD2 (5 bases each). The germline V and J ends were trimmed by 3 bases and 0 bases, with 10 bases remaining between them. CDR1 SGHRS and CDR2 YFSETQ come from the germline V gene. The length of the CDR3 is 16 residues. The CDR3 nucleotides read TGCGCCAGCAGCTGGGACCGTAGCTCTGGGGCCAACGTCCTGACTTTC. Translated: CASSWDRSSGANVLTF.

The table lists this clonotype with a few counts. V and J are TRBV19 and TRBJ1-3; D unresolved. Trimming took off 8 bases at V and 2 bases at J, with 7 bases between the two ends. The CDR3 contains 12 residues. Germline CDR1 is LNHDA and CDR2 is SQIVND (reference sequence). The CDR3 DNA sequence: TGTGCCAGTGATCATCCTGGAAACACCATATATTTT. It translates to CASDHPGNTIYF.

This clonotype was observed at least ten times. The V and J genes are TRBV18 and TRBJ1-2, with 10 positions matching TRBD1. The length of the CDR3 is 16 residues. Germline values: CDR1 KGHSH, CDR2 LQKENI. Trimming took 0 bases from V and 8 from J; bases not matched to a gene: 9. As DNA, the CDR3 is TGTGCCAGCTCACCACCGAGGGACAGGGGACCGCTGGGCTACACCTTC. It specifies CASSPPRDRGPLGYTF.

The J gene is TRBJ1-1, the V gene TRBV20-1; D remains ambiguous. The CDR3 contains 14 residues. Per germline, CDR1 DFQATT and CDR2 SNEGSKA (reference sequence). V gave up 0 bases and J gave up 6 bases, with 14 bases separating them. The CDR3: CSARDGGFSAEAFF. The CDR3 DNA is TGCAGTGCTAGAGATGGCGGGTTTTCGGCTGAAGCTTTCTTT.

The chain joins TRBV4-1 to TRBJ2-7; tentatively, D is TRBD1 or TRBD2 (5 bases each). V lost 4 bases to trimming and J lost 5 bases, with 15 bases between them. Germline assignment: CDR1 MGHRA and CDR2 YSYEKL. The CDR3 covers 14 residues. The CDR3 loop is CASSLHEGSNEQYF. DNA for the CDR3: TGCGCCAGCAGCCTGCATGAGGGGAGTAACGAGCAGTACTTC.

V usage is TRBV6-1 and J usage is TRBJ2-5; 10 nucleotides agree with TRBD2. Germline CDR1 reads MNHNS; CDR2 reads SASEGT. The CDR3 spans 19 residues. The V and J ends lost 8 bases and 1 base, in that order; junction bases with no gene match: 19. The CDR3 is CASGTNSGRALSSQETQYF. As DNA, the CDR3 is TGTGCCAGCGGGACAAACAGCGGGAGGGCACTTTCTTCCCAAGAGACCCAGTACTTC.